Only one count was recorded for the clone carrying this T cell receptor (beta chain). Its antigen is not known. 13 Jbeta primers and 60 Vbeta primers were used for the PCR. Libraries were prepared by immunoSEQ multiplex PCR; TCRdb keeps only in-frame clonotypes and omits some of them. This sample yields under 150,000 clones, of which roughly 62% are seen a single time; 1.6% belongs to the top ten. Samples came from healthy bone marrow donors. This specimen belongs to a study of cytomegalovirus exposure and HLA in healthy donors. The wider study: HLA-typed donors were the source of about 90 million unique TCRs held in an early data release. Membership in the Caucasian-associated ancestry cluster was found for 75% to 85% of nearly 400 genotyped donors. Study results and caveats: A few chains linked to CMV were shown in vitro to be specific for CMV antigens.

Sequenced material: PBMCs. The receptor comes from a young man in good health and CMV-seropositive.

In nucleotides, the CDR3 is TGTGCCAGCAGTGAACACAGGGTAATATCCTACAATGAGCAGTTCTTC. Its translation is CASSEHRVISYNEQFF. The chain combines TRBV2 with TRBJ2-1, with D perhaps TRBD1 (6 bases). Looked up from germline, CDR1 is SNHLY and CDR2 is FYNNEI. CDR3 length equals 16 residues. Between the trimmed V and J ends, which lost 2 bases and 1 base, there was a span of 12 bases.